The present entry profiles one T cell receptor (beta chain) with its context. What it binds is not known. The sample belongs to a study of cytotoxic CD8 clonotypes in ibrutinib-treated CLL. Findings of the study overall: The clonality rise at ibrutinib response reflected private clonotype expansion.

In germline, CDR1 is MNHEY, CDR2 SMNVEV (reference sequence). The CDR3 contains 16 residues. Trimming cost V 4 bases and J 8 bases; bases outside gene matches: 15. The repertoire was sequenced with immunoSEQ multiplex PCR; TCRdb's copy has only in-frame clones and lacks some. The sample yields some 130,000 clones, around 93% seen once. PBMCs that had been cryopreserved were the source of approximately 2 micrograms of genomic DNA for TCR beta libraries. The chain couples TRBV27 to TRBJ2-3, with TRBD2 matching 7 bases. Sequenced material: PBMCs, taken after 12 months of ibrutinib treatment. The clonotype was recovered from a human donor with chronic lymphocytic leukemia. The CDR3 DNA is TGTGCCAGCAGTTCAGGACTAGGTACCTTGGCGGGTACGCAGTATTTT. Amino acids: CASSSGLGTLAGTQYF.